The 18 T cell receptor beta chains listed next were all sequenced from one sample in a study of T cells in narcolepsy. The protocol was immunoSEQ multiplex PCR, while the TCRdb copy is restricted to in-frame clones and leaves out a portion. The sample holds roughly 34,000 clones; around 87% are singletons and the top ten take approximately 0.8%. The sequenced sample consisted of CD45RA- memory CD4+ T cells from PBMCs. The receptors stem from a human donor with narcolepsy.

In this sample, this clone turned up a few times. The J gene is TRBJ1-2, the V gene TRBV6-1; D is possibly TRBD1 (6 bases). Germline V gene lookup returns CDR1 MNHNS and CDR2 SASEGT. This CDR3 spans 15 amino acids. Trimming stripped 0 bases from V and 1 base from J, with 9 bases between. CDR3 region: CASSEAYRVNYGYTF. CDR3 in DNA: TGTGCCAGCAGTGAAGCGTACAGGGTTAACTATGGCTACACCTTC.

The chain has TRBV7-2 and TRBJ2-5, with D perhaps matching TRBD2 (5 bases). This CDR3 region has 13 residues. Looked up from germline, CDR1 is SGHTA and CDR2 is FQGNSA. V was shortened by 3 bases and J by 5 bases, with 10 bases between the two germline ends. CDR3 bases: TGTGCCAGCAGCTTGAGACTACCCGAGACCCAGTACTTC. Translated, it gives CASSLRLPETQYF.

The V and J genes are TRBV29-1 and TRBJ1-2, with D maybe TRBD1 (5 bases). The ends were cut back, 6 bases at V and 5 bases at J, with 19 bases in the middle. The germline gives CDR1 SQVTM, CDR2 ANQGSEA. There are 14 residues in the CDR3. The CDR3 DNA reads TGCAGCGTCCCCAAGGCAGCAGGGACTTATGGCTACACCTTC. Encoded protein: CSVPKAAGTYGYTF.

The genes are TRBV6-5 and TRBJ2-7, with D possibly being TRBD1 (6 bases). Germline V gene sequence: CDR1 MNHEY, CDR2 SVGAGI. The CDR3 totals 13 residues. V was trimmed by 6 bases and J by 2 bases, leaving 11 bases between them. CDR3 sequence (DNA): TGTGCCAGCAGAGGACAGAGTACCTACGAGCAGTACTTC. It is translated as CASRGQSTYEQYF.

This clone has a handful of counts. V and J are TRBV6-5 and TRBJ1-2, with 8 bases identical to TRBD1. Germline assignment: CDR1 MNHEY and CDR2 SVGAGI. The CDR3 is 14 residues long. The V and J ends lost 6 bases and 1 base, in that order; junction bases with no gene match: 4. Here the CDR3 reads CASSTGQDNYGYTF. In nucleotides, the CDR3 is TGTGCCAGCAGCACGGGACAGGATAACTATGGCTACACCTTC.

The chain recombines TRBV11-3 with TRBJ2-6, with unresolved D. There are 14 residues in the CDR3. CDR1 and CDR2 from the germline V gene are SGHNT and YENEEA. V lost 4 bases to trimming and J lost 4 bases, with 8 bases between them. The CDR3 sequence: CASSSSWGANVLTF. The CDR3 DNA follows: TGTGCCAGCAGCTCCTCATGGGGGGCCAACGTCCTGACTTTC.

This rearrangement joins TRBV6-1 to TRBJ2-7; the match to TRBD2 covers 7 bases. Germline lookup yields CDR1 MNHNS and CDR2 SASEGT. The CDR3 is made up of 14 amino acids. With V trimmed by 8 bases and J by 0 bases, 7 bases remained unmatched. CDR3 DNA sequence: TGTGCCAGCGAGGCGGGGGACGTCTCCTACGAGCAGTACTTC. It yields the protein CASEAGDVSYEQYF.

The chain joins TRBV29-1 to TRBJ2-5; D is perhaps TRBD2 (5 bases). V was cut by 3 bases and J by 2 bases, with 13 bases left in between. The V gene's germline CDR1 is SQVTM and CDR2 ANQGSEA. CDR3 length: 14 amino acids. CDR3 in amino acids: CSVDVGLHQETQYF. The CDR3 nucleotides are TGCAGCGTTGATGTTGGACTCCATCAAGAGACCCAGTACTTC. The whole variable domain, filled in from reference TRBV29-1 and TRBJ2-5, reads SAVISQKPSRDICQRGTSLTIQCQVDSQVTMMFWYRQQPGQSLTLIATANQGSEATYESGFVIDKFPISRPNLTFSTLTVSNMSPEDSSIYLCSVDVGLHQETQYFGPGTRLLVL.

The rearrangement links TRBV5-5 to TRBJ2-2; 9 bases match TRBD1. The CDR3 has 17 residues. The ends lost 4 bases at V and 4 bases at J; junction bases unmatched: 11. CDR1 is SGHKS, CDR2 YYEKEE, per germline (reference sequence). The CDR3 DNA is TGTGCCAGCAGCCACGGTGGGACAGGGCGGGCCACCGGGGAGCTGTTTTTT. This encodes CASSHGGTGRATGELFF.

The gene calls are TRBV7-3 and TRBJ2-1, with 7 bases that match TRBD2. CDR3 length: 14 residues. With 2 bases clipped from V and 6 bases from J, the junction kept 4 bases outside the gene matches. Germline CDR1 and CDR2: SGHTA and FQGTGA. The CDR3 protein is CASSLGASGNEQFF. In DNA, the CDR3 is TGTGCCAGCAGCTTAGGTGCTAGCGGCAATGAGCAGTTCTTC.

This sequence joins TRBV2 and TRBJ1-2; the D is unclear. V lost 4 bases, J lost 2 bases, and 8 bases lay in between. The CDR3 totals 13 residues. Germline V gene lookup returns CDR1 SNHLY and CDR2 FYNNEI. CDR3 in amino acids: CASSGVGNYGYTF. Written as DNA, the CDR3 is TGTGCCAGCAGTGGGGTAGGGAACTATGGCTACACCTTC.

This chain uses TRBV11-1 with TRBJ1-2; D is ambiguous. Deletions cut 3 bases from V and 6 bases from J, with 8 bases between. CDR1 SGHAT and CDR2 FQDESV come from the germline V gene (reference sequence). CDR3 length: 12 amino acids. CDR3 DNA: TGTGCCAGCAGCTTCGGTACAGATGGCTACACCTTC. Amino acids: CASSFGTDGYTF.

This chain uses TRBV2 with TRBJ2-7, with D unresolved. The germline V gene encodes CDR1 SNHLY and CDR2 FYNNEI. The V and J ends lost 2 bases and 4 bases respectively, with 6 bases between them. The CDR3 has 12 residues. The CDR3 sequence: CASSETFYEQYF. The DNA of the CDR3 is TGTGCCAGCAGTGAAACCTTTTACGAGCAGTACTTC.

The J gene is TRBJ2-5, the V gene TRBV28; 11 nucleotides line up with TRBD1. The junction had 19 bases not matched to a gene; V was cut back by 5 bases and J by 2 bases. The germline CDR1 and CDR2 sequences are MDHEN and SYDVKM. The CDR3 runs to 20 residues. In DNA form, the CDR3 reads TGTGCCAGCAGTAATCCTTTTGGGACAGGGGGTACTAGCGGTCAAGAGACCCAGTACTTC. It encodes CASSNPFGTGGTSGQETQYF.

This chain uses TRBV5-1 with TRBJ2-4; D gene ambiguous. This CDR3 comprises 15 residues. Germline CDR1 SGHRS, CDR2 YFSETQ. The V gene lost 0 bases and the J gene lost 0 bases, with 7 bases spanning the gap. CDR3 in amino acids: CASSLGGTAKNIQYF. The CDR3 DNA reads as TGCGCCAGCAGCTTGGGGGGTACAGCCAAAAACATTCAGTACTTC.

The chain employs TRBV18 and TRBJ2-5; 12 positions agree with TRBD2. The J call may be mistaken, given a closer DNA end match to TRBJ2-7. The germline V gene encodes CDR1 KGHSH and CDR2 LQKENI. CDR3 length: 19 residues. CDR3 DNA sequence: TGTGCCAGCTCATCAAGACAGGGGGAGACTAGCGGGAGAGCCTACGAGCAGTACTTC. Its protein is CASSSRQGETSGRAYEQYF.

The chain carries TRBV7-8 and TRBJ2-5; the D gene could be TRBD1 or TRBD2 (5 bases each). V lost 3 bases and J lost 7, with 24 bases in between. The CDR3 loop spans 17 amino acids. CDR1 is SGHVS, CDR2 FQNEAQ, per germline. The DNA of the CDR3 is TGTGCCAGCAGCTTCTTTCTCCGGACAACGTCTGGGGGGACCCAGTACTTC. It encodes CASSFFLRTTSGGTQYF.

V usage is TRBV5-7 and J usage is TRBJ1-5, with 9 positions matching TRBD1. TRBV5-7 belongs to the ORF category, with a function that is uncertain. V dropped 4 bases and J dropped 4; count of bases not matched to a gene: 15. The CDR3 is 18 residues long. CDR3: CASSPPRDREEENQPQHF. CDR3 in DNA: TGTGCCAGCAGCCCGCCTCGGGACAGGGAGGAGGAAAATCAGCCCCAGCATTTT.